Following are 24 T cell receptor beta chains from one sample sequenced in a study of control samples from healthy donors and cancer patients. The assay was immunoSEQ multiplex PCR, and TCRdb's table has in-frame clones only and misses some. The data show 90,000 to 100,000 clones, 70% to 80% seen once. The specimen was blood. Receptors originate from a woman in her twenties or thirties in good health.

The CDR3 reads CASSPRNGGPISGANVLTF. The CDR3 nucleotides read TGTGCCAGTAGCCCGAGGAACGGGGGGCCCATATCTGGGGCCAACGTCCTGACTTTC. The V call is TRBV19, the J call TRBJ2-6, with D perhaps matching TRBD2 (7 bases). Germline V gene lookup returns CDR1 LNHDA and CDR2 SQIVND (reference sequence). The V end lost 6 bases, the J end lost 1 base, and 22 bases lay between the germline ends. The CDR3 is 19 residues long.

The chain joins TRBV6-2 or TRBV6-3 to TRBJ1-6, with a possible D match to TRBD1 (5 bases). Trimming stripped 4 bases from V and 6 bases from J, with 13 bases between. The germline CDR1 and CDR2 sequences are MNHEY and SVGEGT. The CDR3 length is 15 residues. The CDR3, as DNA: TGTGCCAGCAGTTGGTCGGGACGGGTTAATTCACCCCTCCACTTT. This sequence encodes CASSWSGRVNSPLHF.

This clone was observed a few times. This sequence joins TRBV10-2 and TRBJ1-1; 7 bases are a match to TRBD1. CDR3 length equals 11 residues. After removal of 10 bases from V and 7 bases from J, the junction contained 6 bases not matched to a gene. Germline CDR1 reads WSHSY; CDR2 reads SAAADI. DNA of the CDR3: TGCGCCACCAGGAGACAGGGTGAAGCTTTCTTT. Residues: CATRRQGEAFF.

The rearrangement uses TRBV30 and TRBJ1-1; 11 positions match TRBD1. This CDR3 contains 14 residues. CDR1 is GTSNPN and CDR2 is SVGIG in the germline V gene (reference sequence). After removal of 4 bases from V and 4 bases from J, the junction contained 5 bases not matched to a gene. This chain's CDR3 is CAWKGQGASTEAFF. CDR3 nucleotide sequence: TGTGCCTGGAAAGGACAGGGGGCAAGCACTGAAGCTTTCTTT.

The CDR3 protein is CASSWGQRSAGELFF. The CDR3 DNA reads as TGTGCCAGCAGTTGGGGACAGCGAAGCGCCGGGGAGCTGTTTTTT. V is TRBV6-2 or TRBV6-3 and J is TRBJ2-2; TRBD1 aligns across 7 bases. The junction had 8 bases not matched to a gene; V was cut back by 4 bases and J by 6 bases. CDR1 is MNHEY and CDR2 is SVGEGT in the germline V gene. CDR3 length: 15 amino acids.

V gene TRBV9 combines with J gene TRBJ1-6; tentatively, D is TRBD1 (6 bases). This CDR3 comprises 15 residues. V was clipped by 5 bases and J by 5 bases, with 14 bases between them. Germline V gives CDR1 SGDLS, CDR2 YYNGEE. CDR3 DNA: TGTGCCAGCAGTTTCCGGGACACTGATAATTCACCCCTCCACTTT. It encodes CASSFRDTDNSPLHF.

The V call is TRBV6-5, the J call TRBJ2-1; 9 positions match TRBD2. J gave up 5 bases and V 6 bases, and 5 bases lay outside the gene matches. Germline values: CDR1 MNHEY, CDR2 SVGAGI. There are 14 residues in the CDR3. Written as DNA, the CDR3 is TGTGCCAGCAGGGCTAGCGGGGATCACAATGAGCAGTTCTTC. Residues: CASRASGDHNEQFF.

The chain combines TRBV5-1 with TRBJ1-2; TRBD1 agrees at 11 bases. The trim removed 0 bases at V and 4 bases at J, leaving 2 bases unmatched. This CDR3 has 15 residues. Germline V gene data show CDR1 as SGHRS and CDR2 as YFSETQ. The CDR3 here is CASSLDGQGAYGYTF. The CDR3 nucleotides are TGCGCCAGCAGCTTGGATGGACAGGGGGCCTATGGCTACACCTTC.

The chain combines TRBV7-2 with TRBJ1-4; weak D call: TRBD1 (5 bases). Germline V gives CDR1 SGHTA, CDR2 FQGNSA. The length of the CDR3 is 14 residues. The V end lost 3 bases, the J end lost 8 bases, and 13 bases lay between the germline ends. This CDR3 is CASSLGGAGEKLFF. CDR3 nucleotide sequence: TGTGCCAGCAGCTTGGGTGGGGCGGGAGAAAAACTGTTTTTT. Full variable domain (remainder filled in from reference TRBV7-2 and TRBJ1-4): GAGVSQSPSNKVTEKGKDVELRCDPISGHTALYWYRQSLGQGLEFLIYFQGNSAPDKSGLPSDRFSAERTGGSVSTLTIQRTQQEDSAVYLCASSLGGAGEKLFFGSGTQLSVL.

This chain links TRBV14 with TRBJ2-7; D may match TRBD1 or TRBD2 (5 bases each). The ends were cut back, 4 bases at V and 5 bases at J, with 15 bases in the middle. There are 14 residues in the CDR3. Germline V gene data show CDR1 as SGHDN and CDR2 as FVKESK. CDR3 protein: CASSLIPGTNEQYF. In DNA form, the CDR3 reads TGTGCCAGCAGCCTCATACCGGGGACCAACGAGCAGTACTTC.

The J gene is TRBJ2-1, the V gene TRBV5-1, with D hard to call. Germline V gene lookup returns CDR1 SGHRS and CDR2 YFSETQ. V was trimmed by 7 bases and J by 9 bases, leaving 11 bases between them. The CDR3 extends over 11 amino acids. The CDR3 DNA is TGCGCCAGCCTAGGTCAAGGTGAGCAGTTCTTC. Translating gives CASLGQGEQFF.

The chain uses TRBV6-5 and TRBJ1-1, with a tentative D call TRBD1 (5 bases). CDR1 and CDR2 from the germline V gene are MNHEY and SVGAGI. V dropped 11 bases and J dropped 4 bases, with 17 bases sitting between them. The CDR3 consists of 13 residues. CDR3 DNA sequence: TGTGCCGGCGCCTCTAGTGGGGGCACTGAAGCTTTCTTT. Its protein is CAGASSGGTEAFF.

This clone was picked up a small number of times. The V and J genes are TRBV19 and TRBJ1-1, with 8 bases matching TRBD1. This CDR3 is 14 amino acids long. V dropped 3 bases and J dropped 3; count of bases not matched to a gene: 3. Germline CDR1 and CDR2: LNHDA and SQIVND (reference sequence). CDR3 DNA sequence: TGTGCCAGTAGTATTACAGGGGGGGACACTGAAGCTTTCTTT. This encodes CASSITGGDTEAFF.

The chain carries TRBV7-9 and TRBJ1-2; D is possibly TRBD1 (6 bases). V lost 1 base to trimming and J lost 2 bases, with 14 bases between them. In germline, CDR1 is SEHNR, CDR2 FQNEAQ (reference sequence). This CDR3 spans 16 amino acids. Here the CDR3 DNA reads TGTGCCAGCAGCTTAGTCGAAACAGGGCCAAACTATGGCTACACCTTC. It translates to CASSLVETGPNYGYTF.

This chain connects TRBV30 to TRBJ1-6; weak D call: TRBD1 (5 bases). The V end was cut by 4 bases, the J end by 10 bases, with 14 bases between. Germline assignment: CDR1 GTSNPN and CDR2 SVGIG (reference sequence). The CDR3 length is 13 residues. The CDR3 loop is CAWMAGPNSPLHF. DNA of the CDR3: TGTGCCTGGATGGCGGGACCGAACTCACCCCTCCACTTT. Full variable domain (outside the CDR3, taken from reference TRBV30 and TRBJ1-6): SQTIHQWPATLVQPVGSPLSLECTVEGTSNPNLYWYRQAAGRGLQLLFYSVGIGQISSEVPQNLSASRPQDRQFILSSKKLLLSDSGFYLCAWMAGPNSPLHFGNGTRLTVT.

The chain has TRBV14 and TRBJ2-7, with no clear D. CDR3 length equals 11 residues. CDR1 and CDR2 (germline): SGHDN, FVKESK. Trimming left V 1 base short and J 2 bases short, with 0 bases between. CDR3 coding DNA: TGTGCCAGCAGCCAAGCCTACGAGCAGTACTTC. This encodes CASSQAYEQYF.

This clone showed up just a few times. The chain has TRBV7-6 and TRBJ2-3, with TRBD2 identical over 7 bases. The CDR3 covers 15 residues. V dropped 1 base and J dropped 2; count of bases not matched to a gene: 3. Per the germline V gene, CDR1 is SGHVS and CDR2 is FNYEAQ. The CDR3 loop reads CASSLGAGLTDTQYF. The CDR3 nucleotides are TGTGCCAGCAGCTTAGGAGCGGGGCTCACAGATACGCAGTATTTT. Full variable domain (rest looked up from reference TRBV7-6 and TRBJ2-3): GAGVSQSPRYKVTKRGQDVALRCDPISGHVSLYWYRQALGQGPEFLTYFNYEAQQDKSGLPNDRFSAERPEGSISTLTIQRTEQRDSAMYRCASSLGAGLTDTQYFGPGTRLTVL.

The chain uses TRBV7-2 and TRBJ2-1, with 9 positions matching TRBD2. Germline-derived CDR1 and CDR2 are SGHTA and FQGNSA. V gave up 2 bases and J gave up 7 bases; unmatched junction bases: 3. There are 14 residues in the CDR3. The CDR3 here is CASSLIAGANEQFF. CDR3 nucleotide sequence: TGTGCCAGCAGCTTAATAGCGGGGGCTAATGAGCAGTTCTTC.

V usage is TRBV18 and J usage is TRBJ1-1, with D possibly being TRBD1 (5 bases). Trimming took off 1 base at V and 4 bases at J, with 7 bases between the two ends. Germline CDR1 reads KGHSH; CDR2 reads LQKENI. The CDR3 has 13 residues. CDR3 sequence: CASSPQGPTEAFF. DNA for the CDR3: TGTGCCAGCTCACCACAGGGGCCCACTGAAGCTTTCTTT.

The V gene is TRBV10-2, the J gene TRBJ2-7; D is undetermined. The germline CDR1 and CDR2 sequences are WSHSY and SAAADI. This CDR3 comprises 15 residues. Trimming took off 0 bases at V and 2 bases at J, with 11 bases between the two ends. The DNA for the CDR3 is TGCGCCAGCAGTGAGTCGGGTGGGCACACCTACGAGCAGTACTTC. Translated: CASSESGGHTYEQYF.

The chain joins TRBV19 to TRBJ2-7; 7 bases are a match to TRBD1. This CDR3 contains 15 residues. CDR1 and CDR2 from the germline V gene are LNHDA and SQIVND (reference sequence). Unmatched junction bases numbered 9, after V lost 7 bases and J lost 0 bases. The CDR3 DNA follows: TGTGCCAGTAACGAAGGGGGCGCCGGCTCCTACGAGCAGTACTTC. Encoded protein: CASNEGGAGSYEQYF. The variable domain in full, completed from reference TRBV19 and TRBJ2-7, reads DGGITQSPKYLFRKEGQNVTLSCEQNLNHDAMYWYRQDPGQGLRLIYYSQIVNDFQKGDIAEGYSVSREKKESFPLTVTSAQKNPTAFYLCASNEGGAGSYEQYFGPGTRLTVT.

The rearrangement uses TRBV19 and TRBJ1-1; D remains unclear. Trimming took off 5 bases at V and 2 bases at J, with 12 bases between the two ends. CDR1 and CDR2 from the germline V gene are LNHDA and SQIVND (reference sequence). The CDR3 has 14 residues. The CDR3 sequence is CASSRRATNTEAFF. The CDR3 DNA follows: TGTGCCAGTAGTCGCCGGGCCACTAACACTGAAGCTTTCTTT.

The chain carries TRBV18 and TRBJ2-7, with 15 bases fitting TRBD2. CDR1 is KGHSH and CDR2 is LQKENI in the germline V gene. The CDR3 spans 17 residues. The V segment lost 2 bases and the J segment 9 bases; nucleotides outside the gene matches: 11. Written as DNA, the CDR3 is TGTGCCAGCTCACCAACTCCGGGACTAGCGGGGGGCACGGTGCAGTACTTC. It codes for CASSPTPGLAGGTVQYF. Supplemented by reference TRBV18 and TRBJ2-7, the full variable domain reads NAGVMQNPRHLVRRRGQEARLRCSPMKGHSHVYWYRQLPEEGLKFMVYLQKENIIDESGMPKERFSAEFPKEGPSILRIQQVVRGDSAAYFCASSPTPGLAGGTVQYFGPGTRLTVT.

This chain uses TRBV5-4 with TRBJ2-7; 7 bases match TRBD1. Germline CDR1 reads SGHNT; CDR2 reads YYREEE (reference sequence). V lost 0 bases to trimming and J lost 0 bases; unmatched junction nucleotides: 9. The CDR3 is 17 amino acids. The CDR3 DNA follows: TGTGCCAGCAGCTTGGGAGGTAGGGGGCCCAGCTCCTACGAGCAGTACTTC. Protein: CASSLGGRGPSSYEQYF.